The T cell receptor (beta chain) described here comes from a study of T-cell reconstitution after alpha-beta-depleted transplantation in children. Study-wide results and caveats: Newly generated T cells supplied most T-cell counts and diversity one year post-transplant. About two months after transplant, alpha-beta T cells reportedly came from several hundred expanded graft clones. Some patients owed their high day-60 TCRbeta diversity to surviving recipient T cells and thymic progenitors.

Points on this clonotype: As yet, its antigen is unknown.

It was with unique molecular identifiers that the TCRbeta library was prepared. TCRdb called the PCR reads again in MiXCR, with one record for every CDR3 protein. The sample holds hundreds of thousands of distinct CDR3 sequences; roughly 16% are singletons and the top ten take around 5.3%. This CDR3 has 15 residues. In germline, CDR1 is SGDLS, CDR2 YYNGEE. With 3 bases clipped from V and 6 bases from J, the junction kept 9 bases outside the gene matches. The chain has TRBV9 and TRBJ2-1; 7 positions agree with TRBD2. The sequences come from PBMCs, mostly from graft donor cells, collected 360 days after TCRalphabeta/CD19-depleted stem cell transplant. This clonotype was obtained from a male patient under 18 who had a stem cell transplant for acute lymphoblastic leukemia, so the T cells may come from the graft donor. The CDR3 sequence: CASSAGTTVGNEQFF. CDR3 DNA sequence: TGTGCCAGCAGCGCCGGGACTACTGTCGGCAATGAGCAGTTCTTC.